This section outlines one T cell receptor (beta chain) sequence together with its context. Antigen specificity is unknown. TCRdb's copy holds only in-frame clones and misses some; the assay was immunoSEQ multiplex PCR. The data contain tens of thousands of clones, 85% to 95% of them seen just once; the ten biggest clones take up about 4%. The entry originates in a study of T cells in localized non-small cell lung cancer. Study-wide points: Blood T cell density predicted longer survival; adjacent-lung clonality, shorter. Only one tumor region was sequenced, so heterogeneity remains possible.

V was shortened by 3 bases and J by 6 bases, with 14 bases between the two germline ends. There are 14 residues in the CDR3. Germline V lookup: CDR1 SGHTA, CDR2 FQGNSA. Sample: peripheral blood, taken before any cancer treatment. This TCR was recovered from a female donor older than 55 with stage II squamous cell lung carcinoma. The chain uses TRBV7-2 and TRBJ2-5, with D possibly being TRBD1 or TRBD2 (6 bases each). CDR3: CASSFWGALKTQYF. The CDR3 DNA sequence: TGTGCCAGCAGCTTCTGGGGGGCTTTGAAGACCCAGTACTTC.